Shown below are 17 T cell receptor beta chains from a single sample sequenced in a study of blood T cell repertoires in COVID-19. The method was immunoSEQ multiplex PCR; TCRdb's version includes in-frame clones alone and lacks a portion of them. This repertoire shows 300,000 to 450,000 clones, less than 90% found once; its top ten account for approximately 0.93%. Specimen: PBMCs or T cells enriched from blood (not recorded which). The receptors were sampled from a woman aged 30 to 39 who had recovered from COVID-19.

This sequence joins TRBV6-5 and TRBJ1-1; TRBD1 is a possible D gene (5 bases). Germline lookup yields CDR1 MNHEY and CDR2 SVGAGI. V was pared by 4 bases and J by 1 base, with 10 bases between. The CDR3 has 14 residues. CDR3 loop: CASSFSQGNTEAFF. CDR3 DNA: TGTGCCAGCAGTTTTTCTCAGGGGAACACTGAAGCTTTCTTT.

The rearrangement links TRBV7-2 to TRBJ1-5; 10 nucleotides match TRBD1. CDR1 and CDR2 (germline): SGHTA, FQGNSA. CDR3 length: 15 residues. V trimming: 6 bases; J trimming: 2 bases; junction bases outside the gene matches: 4. The CDR3 bases are TGTGCCAGCAGTCGACAGGGGGCTGGCAATCAGCCCCAGCATTTT. This codes for CASSRQGAGNQPQHF. Drawing the rest from reference TRBV7-2 and TRBJ1-5, the complete variable domain is GAGVSQSPSNKVTEKGKDVELRCDPISGHTALYWYRQSLGQGLEFLIYFQGNSAPDKSGLPSDRFSAERTGGSVSTLTIQRTQQEDSAVYLCASSRQGAGNQPQHFGDGTRLSIL.

The rearrangement uses TRBV7-2 and TRBJ2-5, with 7 bases fitting TRBD2. This CDR3 contains 15 residues. Germline V lookup: CDR1 SGHTA, CDR2 FQGNSA. Unmatched junction bases numbered 10, after V lost 6 bases and J lost 3 bases. The CDR3 protein is CASSLTSESEETQYF. CDR3 nucleotides: TGTGCCAGCAGTCTCACTAGCGAATCAGAAGAGACCCAGTACTTC. The entire variable domain, with the rest obtained from reference TRBV7-2 and TRBJ2-5, is as follows: GAGVSQSPSNKVTEKGKDVELRCDPISGHTALYWYRQSLGQGLEFLIYFQGNSAPDKSGLPSDRFSAERTGGSVSTLTIQRTQQEDSAVYLCASSLTSESEETQYFGPGTRLLVL.

The V and J genes are TRBV7-8 and TRBJ1-5; TRBD1 is a possible D gene (5 bases). The V end was cut by 4 bases, the J end by 2 bases, with 18 bases between. Germline-derived CDR1 and CDR2 are SGHVS and FQNEAQ. The CDR3 totals 17 residues. CDR3 in DNA: TGTGCCAGCAGCTACGAAGAACACAGGACCGGCAATCAGCCCCAGCATTTT. Translating gives CASSYEEHRTGNQPQHF.

J is TRBJ1-2 and V is TRBV10-1, with D possibly TRBD1 on 5 matching bases. CDR1 is WNHNN, CDR2 SYGVQD, per germline (reference sequence). Trimming shortened V by 2 bases and J by 3 bases, and 13 bases separated the two germline ends. CDR3 length equals 15 residues. CDR3 sequence reads: CASSERVGLDYGYTF. The CDR3 bases are TGCGCCAGCAGTGAGAGGGTGGGGCTAGACTATGGCTACACCTTC.

This clone has only a few counts. This chain links TRBV28 with TRBJ1-2; TRBD1 matches at 9 bases. The CDR3 sequence is 14 residues long. V was clipped by 6 bases and J by 6 bases; unmatched bases: 8. In germline, CDR1 is MDHEN, CDR2 SYDVKM. The CDR3 region has the DNA TGTGCCAGCAGACAACAGGGGGCGAGGGATGGCTACACCTTC. Translating it yields CASRQQGARDGYTF.

The chain couples TRBV6-2 or TRBV6-3 to TRBJ2-1; the match to TRBD2 covers 8 bases. CDR3 length equals 17 residues. After removal of 0 bases from V and 4 bases from J, the junction contained 8 bases not matched to a gene. Germline values: CDR1 MNHEY, CDR2 SVGEGT. The CDR3 here is CASSYSGAGGIYNEQFF. The CDR3 DNA reads as TGTGCCAGCAGTTACTCCGGGGCGGGGGGAATTTACAATGAGCAGTTCTTC.

This rearrangement joins TRBV7-2 to TRBJ2-7; 9 nucleotides agree with TRBD1. The trim removed 5 bases at V and 0 bases at J, leaving 11 bases unmatched. Germline V gene sequence: CDR1 SGHTA, CDR2 FQGNSA. CDR3 size: 17 residues. CDR3 loop: CASSIAGPGQGSYEQYF. The DNA for the CDR3 is TGTGCCAGCAGCATCGCTGGCCCGGGACAGGGCTCCTACGAGCAGTACTTC.

J is TRBJ2-7 and V is TRBV14; TRBD1 agrees at 7 bases. This CDR3 has 13 amino acids. The V segment lost 3 bases and the J segment 5 bases; nucleotides outside the gene matches: 4. Germline values: CDR1 SGHDN, CDR2 FVKESK. CDR3 DNA sequence: TGTGCCAGCAGCCAGGACGACAGGGACGAGCAGTACTTC. Translating it yields CASSQDDRDEQYF.

The V gene is TRBV5-1, the J gene TRBJ2-5; tentative D call: TRBD2 (6 bases). The V end was cut by 3 bases, the J end by 3 bases, with 12 bases between. CDR3 length: 14 residues. CDR1 and CDR2 (germline): SGHRS, YFSETQ. This chain's CDR3 is CASSSIGGEETQYF. DNA of the CDR3: TGCGCCAGCAGCTCGATCGGGGGTGAAGAGACCCAGTACTTC.

This chain connects TRBV6-5 to TRBJ1-1; D is unclear. Germline CDR1 reads MNHEY; CDR2 reads SVGAGI. CDR3 length equals 13 residues. The V end was cut by 7 bases, the J end by 0 bases, with 9 bases between. The CDR3: CASTFNMNTEAFF. The CDR3 DNA follows: TGTGCCAGCACTTTCAACATGAACACTGAAGCTTTCTTT.

The V gene is TRBV2, the J gene TRBJ2-1, with D possibly being TRBD1 (6 bases). The CDR3 runs 14 residues. Trimming took off 8 bases at V and 8 bases at J, with 19 bases between the two ends. The V gene's germline CDR1 is SNHLY and CDR2 FYNNEI. For the CDR3, the DNA is TGTGCCAGCGGTGGAACAGGGATCCCCGATGAGCAGTTCTTC. This sequence encodes CASGGTGIPDEQFF. Full variable domain (rest looked up from reference TRBV2 and TRBJ2-1): EPEVTQTPSHQVTQMGQEVILRCVPISNHLYFYWYRQILGQKVEFLVSFYNNEISEKSEIFDDQFSVERPDGSNFTLKIRSTKLEDSAMYFCASGGTGIPDEQFFGPGTRLTVL.

The V and J genes are TRBV7-9 and TRBJ1-4; D possibly corresponds to TRBD1 (5 bases). Looked up from germline, CDR1 is SEHNR and CDR2 is FQNEAQ (reference sequence). V was cut by 5 bases and J by 6 bases, with 16 bases left in between. This CDR3 has 15 amino acids. CDR3 in DNA: TGTGCCAGCAGCCTAGGGGACGGGAGGGATGAAAAACTGTTTTTT. Translation: CASSLGDGRDEKLFF.

Here the CDR3 DNA reads TGTGCCTGGAGTGTTTGGGGACAGGATTCACCCCTCCACTTT. This gives the protein CAWSVWGQDSPLHF. The rearrangement links TRBV30 to TRBJ1-6, with 8 bases that match TRBD1. The germline V gene has CDR1 GTSNPN and CDR2 SVGIG (reference sequence). The CDR3 loop spans 14 amino acids. V lost 0 bases, J lost 8 bases, and 3 bases stayed unmatched. Filled out from reference TRBV30 and TRBJ1-6, the complete variable domain reads SQTIHQWPATLVQPVGSPLSLECTVEGTSNPNLYWYRQAAGRGLQLLFYSVGIGQISSEVPQNLSASRPQDRQFILSSKKLLLSDSGFYLCAWSVWGQDSPLHFGNGTRLTVT.

The chain recombines TRBV28 with TRBJ2-1; D uncertain. This CDR3 comprises 15 residues. Trimming cost V 4 bases and J 4 bases, with 14 bases left between them. Germline values: CDR1 MDHEN, CDR2 SYDVKM. CDR3 DNA sequence: TGTGCCAGCAGTTCCCGAGACTTCGGGTACAATGAGCAGTTCTTC. It encodes CASSSRDFGYNEQFF.

The rearrangement joins TRBV5-1 to TRBJ2-5; D is possibly TRBD1 (6 bases). Deletions cut 2 bases from V and 1 base from J, with 9 bases between. The CDR3 is 14 amino acids. Per the germline V gene, CDR1 is SGHRS and CDR2 is YFSETQ. The CDR3 region is CASSFGTPQETQYF. The CDR3 DNA reads as TGCGCCAGCAGCTTCGGGACACCCCAAGAGACCCAGTACTTC.

The rearrangement uses TRBV19 and TRBJ1-6; the D gene is possibly TRBD1 (5 bases). The CDR3 consists of 14 residues. The germline CDR1 and CDR2 sequences are LNHDA and SQIVND (reference sequence). Trimming cost V 8 bases and J 2 bases, with 10 bases left between them. In DNA form, the CDR3 reads TGTGCCAGTCAAGCGACAGCCTATAATTCACCCCTCCACTTT. It codes for CASQATAYNSPLHF. The variable domain in full, with the rest retrieved from reference TRBV19 and TRBJ1-6, is DGGITQSPKYLFRKEGQNVTLSCEQNLNHDAMYWYRQDPGQGLRLIYYSQIVNDFQKGDIAEGYSVSREKKESFPLTVTSAQKNPTAFYLCASQATAYNSPLHFGNGTRLTVT.